A single sample gave rise to the 12 T cell receptor beta chains below, sequenced in a study of blood T cell repertoires in COVID-19. The method was immunoSEQ multiplex PCR; TCRdb's version includes in-frame clones alone and lacks a portion of them. The sample has 90,000 to 120,000 clones; approximately 80% are singletons. The specimen was peripheral blood. The receptors shown here come from a man between 65 and 79 years old with acute or convalescent COVID-19.

The chain is built from TRBV4-1 and TRBJ2-1, with TRBD2 identical over 12 bases. The V and J ends lost 2 bases and 4 bases, in that order; junction bases with no gene match: 6. The germline V gene encodes CDR1 MGHRA and CDR2 YSYEKL. The CDR3 covers 17 residues. The CDR3 DNA follows: TGCGCCAGCAGCCAAACCGGACTAGCGGGGACGTACAATGAGCAGTTCTTC. It encodes CASSQTGLAGTYNEQFF.

The chain carries TRBV7-2 and TRBJ1-1, with TRBD1 identical over 7 bases. Trimming removed 5 bases from V and 5 bases from J; junction bases left unmatched: 11. Per germline, CDR1 SGHTA and CDR2 FQGNSA. The CDR3 runs to 15 residues. The CDR3 DNA reads TGTGCCAGCAGCCCTCGACAGGGAGGATGGACTGAAGCTTTCTTT. Translation gives CASSPRQGGWTEAFF.

V is TRBV7-8 and J is TRBJ1-2, with D perhaps TRBD1 (5 bases). V dropped 1 base and J dropped 1 base, with 10 bases sitting between them. The CDR3 has 15 residues. Germline V gives CDR1 SGHVS, CDR2 FQNEAQ. The CDR3 protein is CASSLEPGRNYGYTF. The CDR3 DNA reads as TGTGCCAGCAGCTTAGAGCCAGGGCGTAACTATGGCTACACCTTC.

This chain joins TRBV6-5 and TRBJ2-3; D possibly corresponds to TRBD2 (7 bases). The CDR3 runs to 15 residues. CDR1 and CDR2 (germline): MNHEY, SVGAGI. V was cut by 6 bases and J by 1 base, with 14 bases left in between. The CDR3, as DNA: TGTGCCAGCAGCTCCGACGGGGGGCGCACAGATACGCAGTATTTT. It encodes CASSSDGGRTDTQYF.

This clone came up a few times. The V and J genes are TRBV9 and TRBJ2-1; 10 bases are shared with TRBD2. The ends lost 0 bases at V and 5 bases at J; junction bases unmatched: 5. This CDR3 has 16 amino acids. CDR1 is SGDLS and CDR2 is YYNGEE in the germline V gene. CDR3 bases: TGTGCCAGCAGCGTAGTCGCTAGCGGGGGCCACAATGAGCAGTTCTTC. Its protein product is CASSVVASGGHNEQFF. Full variable domain (missing parts from reference TRBV9 and TRBJ2-1): DSGVTQTPKHLITATGQRVTLRCSPRSGDLSVYWYQQSLDQGLQFLIQYYNGEERAKGNILERFSAQQFPDLHSELNLSSLELGDSALYFCASSVVASGGHNEQFFGPGTRLTVL.

The rearrangement uses TRBV3-1 (or the pseudogene TRBV3-2) and TRBJ2-7, with 8 bases that match TRBD2. This CDR3 spans 18 amino acids. The V segment lost 0 bases and the J segment 3 bases; nucleotides outside the gene matches: 13. The germline CDR1 and CDR2 sequences are LGHDT and YNNKEL (reference sequence). CDR3 nucleotides: TGTGCCAGCAGCCAAGATTTAGCGGGGAACAGACTCCTCTACGAGCAGTACTTC. Translated, it gives CASSQDLAGNRLLYEQYF.

The chain combines TRBV7-2 with TRBJ1-1; 10 bases fit TRBD1. V lost 6 bases to trimming and J lost 1 base; unmatched junction nucleotides: 5. The length of the CDR3 is 15 residues. The germline CDR1 and CDR2 sequences are SGHTA and FQGNSA. CDR3 region: CASRRTGGSNTEAFF. The DNA of the CDR3 is TGTGCCAGCAGGAGGACAGGGGGTTCGAACACTGAAGCTTTCTTT.

The rearrangement joins TRBV7-8 to TRBJ1-4, with 7 bases fitting TRBD1. This CDR3 comprises 16 residues. Looked up from germline, CDR1 is SGHVS and CDR2 is FQNEAQ. The trim removed 5 bases at V and 3 bases at J, leaving 9 bases unmatched. CDR3 loop: CASSPSRDSPNEKLFF. The CDR3 DNA reads TGTGCCAGCAGCCCCTCCCGGGACAGTCCTAATGAAAAACTGTTTTTT.

The chain recombines TRBV4-2 with TRBJ1-1; D is uncertain. V was shortened by 0 bases and J by 8 bases, with 19 bases between the two germline ends. The germline V gene encodes CDR1 LGHNA and CDR2 YNFKEQ. The CDR3 runs to 16 residues. CDR3 nucleotides: TGTGCCAGCAGCCAAGAGTTGGCAGGAGGTGGACGGGAAGCTTTCTTT. Its protein is CASSQELAGGGREAFF.

The J gene is TRBJ2-6, the V gene TRBV13; D is uncertain. V lost 0 bases and J lost 2, with 8 bases in between. The CDR3 covers 16 residues. Germline V gives CDR1 PRHDT, CDR2 FYEKMQ (reference sequence). The CDR3 DNA reads TGTGCCAGCAGCTTAGGCCAACCAGCTGGGGCCAACGTCCTGACTTTC. Amino acid sequence: CASSLGQPAGANVLTF. Complete variable domain (other parts from reference TRBV13 and TRBJ2-6): AAGVIQSPRHLIKEKRETATLKCYPIPRHDTVYWYQQGPGQDPQFLISFYEKMQSDKGSIPDRFSAQQFSDYHSELNMSSLELGDSALYFCASSLGQPAGANVLTFGAGSRLTVL.

The CDR3 region is CASSEEVGNEQFF. The CDR3 DNA reads TGTGCCAGCAGTGAGGAGGTGGGCAATGAGCAGTTCTTC. J is TRBJ2-1 and V is TRBV2, with D perhaps matching TRBD2 (5 bases). Trimming pared 3 bases from V and 6 bases from J, leaving 9 bases between. Germline assignment: CDR1 SNHLY and CDR2 FYNNEI. The CDR3 consists of 13 residues.

This chain joins TRBV7-8 and TRBJ2-7; 9 positions agree with TRBD1. Unmatched junction bases numbered 3, after V lost 5 bases and J lost 4 bases. Germline CDR1 and CDR2: SGHVS and FQNEAQ. The CDR3 covers 13 residues. The CDR3, as DNA: TGTGCCAGCAGCAAGACAGGGGGGTACGAGCAGTACTTC. Protein product: CASSKTGGYEQYF.